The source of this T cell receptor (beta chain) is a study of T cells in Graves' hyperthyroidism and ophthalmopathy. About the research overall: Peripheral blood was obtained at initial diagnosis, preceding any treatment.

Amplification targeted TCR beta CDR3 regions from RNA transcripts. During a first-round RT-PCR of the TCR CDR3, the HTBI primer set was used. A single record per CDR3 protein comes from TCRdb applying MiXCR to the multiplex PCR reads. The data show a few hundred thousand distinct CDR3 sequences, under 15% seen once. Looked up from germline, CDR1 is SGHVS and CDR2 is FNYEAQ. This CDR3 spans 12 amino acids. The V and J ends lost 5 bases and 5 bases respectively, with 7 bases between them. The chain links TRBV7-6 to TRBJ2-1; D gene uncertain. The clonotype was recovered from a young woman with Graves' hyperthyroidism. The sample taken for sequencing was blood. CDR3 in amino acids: CASSKSDNEQFF. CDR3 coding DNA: TGTGCCAGCAGCAAATCCGACAATGAGCAGTTCTTC. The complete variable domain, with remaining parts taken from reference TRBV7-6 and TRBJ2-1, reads GAGVSQSPRYKVTKRGQDVALRCDPISGHVSLYWYRQALGQGPEFLTYFNYEAQQDKSGLPNDRFSAERPEGSISTLTIQRTEQRDSAMYRCASSKSDNEQFFGPGTRLTVL.